These T cell receptor beta chains were read from a single sample in a study of shared clonotypes between healthy human individuals. Here immunoSEQ multiplex PCR was the method, and the copy in TCRdb shows in-frame clones only, minus some. Found here are some 1 million clones, around 74% of them singletons; the top ten hold approximately 1.5%. Source material: memory CD4+ T cells sorted from blood. All receptors derive from a man between 18 and 29 years old in good health. Both conserved end residues are part of each CDR3. The D gene is left open where the match is weak. Some rows have no size entry. The others give once, few or many, or a class for an expanded clone.

j_gene	abundance	d_gene	v_gene	CDR3aa	CDR3nt
TRBJ2-1	once	-	TRBV18	CASSPPSSRGEQFF	TGTGCCAGCTCACCACCCAGTAGCCGTGGTGAGCAGTTCTTC
TRBJ1-1	-	-	TRBV19	CASSLQGTNTEAFF	TGTGCCAGTAGTCTACAGGGAACGAACACTGAAGCTTTCTTT
TRBJ1-6	-	-	TRBV4-3	CASSQAPGDYNSPLHF	TGCGCCAGCAGCCAAGCCCCAGGGGATTATAATTCACCCCTCCACTTT
TRBJ2-1	once	-	TRBV19	CASSKRELGIEQFF	TGTGCCAGTAGTAAACGGGAGCTGGGTATTGAGCAGTTCTTC
TRBJ2-3	-	-	TRBV29-1	CSVVGAETSTDTQYF	TGCAGCGTTGTAGGGGCAGAGACTAGCACAGATACGCAGTATTTT
TRBJ1-6	few	-	TRBV5-1	CASSLGSGAGNSPLHF	TGCGCCAGCAGCTTGGGATCAGGGGCCGGGAATTCACCCCTCCACTTT
TRBJ2-7	-	-	TRBV6-6	CASSYSQGPYEQYF	TGTGCCAGCAGTTACTCCCAGGGCCCCTACGAGCAGTACTTC
TRBJ1-2	-	TRBD1	TRBV28	CASSLLSGQSYGYTF	TGTGCCAGCAGTTTATTGTCGGGACAGTCGTATGGCTACACCTTC
TRBJ1-2	-	TRBD1	TRBV7-6	CASSPGTGGLQGYGYTF	TGTGCCAGCAGCCCCGGGACAGGGGGCCTTCAGGGCTATGGCTACACCTTC
TRBJ2-5	many	-	TRBV5-1	CASSLTLGETQYF	TGCGCCAGCAGCTTGACCCTGGGGGAGACCCAGTACTTC
TRBJ2-7	-	TRBD1	TRBV7-6	CASSLGGRGSLNEQYF	TGTGCCAGCAGCTTAGGCGGCAGGGGGTCGCTTAACGAGCAGTACTTC
TRBJ2-4	-	-	TRBV11-3	CASSLGGERKNIQYF	TGTGCCAGCAGCTTAGGGGGTGAGAGAAAAAACATTCAGTACTTC
TRBJ2-7	few	-	TRBV2	CASSVFRGVRYF	TGTGCCAGCAGTGTTTTTAGGGGAGTTAGGTACTTC
TRBJ2-5	-	TRBD2	TRBV4-3	CASSQEVVTSGFQETQYF	TGCGCCAGCAGCCAAGAGGTGGTAACTAGCGGGTTCCAAGAGACCCAGTACTTC
TRBJ2-3	-	TRBD2	TRBV5-4	CASQSRTSGTDTQYF	TGTGCCAGCCAAAGTAGGACTAGCGGCACAGATACGCAGTATTTT
TRBJ2-1	-	-	TRBV11-3	CASSKDGNNEQFF	TGTGCCAGCAGCAAGGACGGGAACAATGAGCAGTTCTTC
TRBJ2-7	-	TRBD1	TRBV5-1	CASSFTGTGVAEQYF	TGCGCCAGCAGCTTTACCGGGACAGGGGTGGCCGAGCAGTACTTC
TRBJ2-7	-	TRBD1	TRBV10-2	CASTDREPYEQYF	TGCGCCAGTACGGACAGGGAACCCTACGAGCAGTACTTC
TRBJ2-7	-	TRBD1	TRBV6-6	CASSPPDRGEQYF	TGTGCCAGCAGTCCACCGGACAGGGGCGAGCAGTACTTC
TRBJ1-5	-	-	TRBV6-1	CASSDRERVQPQHF	TGTGCCAGCAGTGACAGGGAAAGGGTTCAGCCCCAGCATTTT
TRBJ1-5	-	TRBD1	TRBV19	CASSIGTGRQPQHF	TGTGCCAGTAGTATCGGGACAGGGCGACAGCCCCAGCATTTT
TRBJ1-2	many	-	TRBV4-1	CASSQEVTVNYGYTF	TGCGCCAGCAGCCAAGAGGTGACAGTTAACTATGGCTACACCTTC
TRBJ1-1	-	-	TRBV5-1	CASSLVLNTEAFF	TGCGCCAGCAGCTTGGTGTTGAACACTGAAGCTTTCTTT
TRBJ1-1	few	-	TRBV29-1	CSFSMNTEAFF	TGCAGTTTCAGCATGAACACTGAAGCTTTCTTT
TRBJ1-2	-	TRBD1	TRBV14	CASSPDRGFGYTF	TGTGCCAGCAGCCCAGACAGGGGGTTTGGCTACACCTTC
TRBJ2-5	-	TRBD2	TRBV11-2	CASSYLAGGQETQYF	TGTGCCAGCAGCTATCTAGCGGGGGGGCAAGAGACCCAGTACTTC
TRBJ2-2	-	TRBD2	TRBV18	CASSPNGLADGELFF	TGTGCCAGCTCACCGAACGGACTAGCTGACGGGGAGCTGTTTTTT
TRBJ2-1	-	-	TRBV10-2	CASIQGGEQFF	TGCGCCAGCATCCAGGGGGGTGAGCAGTTCTTC
TRBJ1-2	few	TRBD1	TRBV6-1	CASSEDDRDYYGYTF	TGTGCCAGCAGTGAAGATGACAGGGATTACTATGGCTACACCTTC
TRBJ2-1	-	-	TRBV11-1	CASSRDNEQFF	TGTGCCAGCAGCCGAGACAATGAGCAGTTCTTC
TRBJ2-1	-	-	TRBV6-5	CASSYTGYSEQFF	TGTGCCAGCAGTTACACAGGGTACAGTGAGCAGTTCTTC
TRBJ1-1	-	-	TRBV6-6	CASSNPPTSPGAFF	TGTGCCAGCAGTAACCCCCCGACATCCCCGGGAGCTTTCTTT
TRBJ1-1	-	-	TRBV6-5	CASTSQLTMNTEAFF	TGTGCCAGCACGTCCCAGTTGACCATGAACACTGAAGCTTTCTTT
TRBJ2-2	few	-	TRBV19	CASSIWGTGELFF	TGTGCCAGTAGTATTTGGGGCACCGGGGAGCTGTTTTTT
TRBJ2-5	-	-	TRBV7-2	CASSPRWAEETQYF	TGTGCCAGCAGCCCCCGGTGGGCAGAAGAGACCCAGTACTTC
TRBJ1-1	-	-	TRBV5-1	CASSWGQNTEAFF	TGCGCCAGCAGCTGGGGACAGAACACTGAAGCTTTCTTT
TRBJ1-5	-	-	TRBV19	CASRGNNQPQHF	TGTGCCAGTAGGGGCAACAATCAGCCCCAGCATTTT
TRBJ2-1	-	-	TRBV4-2	CASSQDQGWEQFF	TGTGCCAGCAGCCAAGATCAGGGATGGGAGCAGTTCTTC
TRBJ1-5	few	-	TRBV10-1	CASSESRGQPQHF	TGCGCCAGCAGTGAGTCAAGGGGCCAGCCCCAGCATTTT
TRBJ2-3	-	TRBD1	TRBV5-6	CASRFSGQGADTQYF	TGTGCCAGCAGATTTTCGGGACAGGGGGCAGATACGCAGTATTTT
TRBJ2-7	-	-	TRBV18	CASSPLGTGNEQYF	TGTGCCAGCTCACCTTTAGGGACCGGGAACGAGCAGTACTTC
TRBJ2-1	once	TRBD2	TRBV5-1	CASSPTTSGSSYNEQFF	TGCGCCAGCAGCCCGACGACTAGCGGGAGCTCCTACAATGAGCAGTTCTTC
TRBJ2-7	-	TRBD2	TRBV6-1	CASSASGGANEQYF	TGTGCCAGCAGTGCTAGCGGGGGGGCCAACGAGCAGTACTTC
TRBJ2-4	-	TRBD2	TRBV19	CASSIDGGGAKNIQYF	TGTGCCAGTAGTATAGATGGCGGGGGAGCCAAAAACATTCAGTACTTC
TRBJ2-1	-	TRBD2	TRBV27	CASSSYGTRGFVGQFF	TGTGCCAGCAGTTCTTACGGGACTAGGGGCTTCGTGGGGCAGTTCTTC
TRBJ2-2	few	-	TRBV7-9	CASSLAEAGTGELFF	TGTGCCAGCAGCTTAGCGGAGGCGGGGACCGGGGAGCTGTTTTTT
TRBJ2-7	-	TRBD2	TRBV30	CAWTRQAGAYEQYF	TGTGCCTGGACGCGGCAAGCGGGAGCCTACGAGCAGTACTTC
TRBJ1-6	-	-	TRBV6-5	CASRLRQHLNSPLHF	TGTGCCAGCAGGTTGAGGCAGCACCTTAATTCACCCCTCCACTTT
TRBJ1-2	few	-	TRBV18	CASSPGENYGYTF	TGTGCCAGCTCCCCGGGGGAGAACTATGGCTACACCTTC
TRBJ2-2	many	-	TRBV9	CASSSREGGELFF	TGTGCCAGCAGCTCCCGAGAGGGCGGGGAGCTGTTTTTT
TRBJ2-3	-	TRBD2	TRBV11-2	CASSPSGIGNTQYF	TGTGCCAGCAGCCCTAGCGGGATAGGGAATACGCAGTATTTT